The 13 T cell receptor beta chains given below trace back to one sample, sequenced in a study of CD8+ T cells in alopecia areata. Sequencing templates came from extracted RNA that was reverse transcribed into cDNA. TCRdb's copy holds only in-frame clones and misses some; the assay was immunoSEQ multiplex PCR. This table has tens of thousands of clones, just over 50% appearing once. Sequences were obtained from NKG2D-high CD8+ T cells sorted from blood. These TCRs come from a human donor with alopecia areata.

The CDR3: CASQPGPNYGYTF. CDR3 DNA: TGTGCCAGCCAACCGGGACCTAACTATGGCTACACCTTC. This sequence joins TRBV27 and TRBJ1-2; a weak D match, TRBD1 (5 bases). This CDR3 is built from 13 residues. Per germline, CDR1 MNHEY and CDR2 SMNVEV (reference sequence). V was shortened by 8 bases and J by 0 bases, with 10 bases between the two germline ends.

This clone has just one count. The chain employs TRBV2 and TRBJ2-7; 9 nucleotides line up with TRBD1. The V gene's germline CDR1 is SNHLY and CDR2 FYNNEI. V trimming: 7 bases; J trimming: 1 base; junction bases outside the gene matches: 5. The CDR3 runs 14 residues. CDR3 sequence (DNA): TGTGCCAGCACCGCCGGGACAGGGTCCTACGAGCAGTACTTC. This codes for CASTAGTGSYEQYF.

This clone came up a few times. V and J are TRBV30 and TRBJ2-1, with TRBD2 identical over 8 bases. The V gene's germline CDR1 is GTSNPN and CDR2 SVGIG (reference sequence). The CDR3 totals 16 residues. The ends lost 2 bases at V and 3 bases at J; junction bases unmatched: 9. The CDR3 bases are TGTGCCTGGAGTAGGTCGGGCGGGGGGATCTACAATGAGCAGTTCTTC. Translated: CAWSRSGGGIYNEQFF.

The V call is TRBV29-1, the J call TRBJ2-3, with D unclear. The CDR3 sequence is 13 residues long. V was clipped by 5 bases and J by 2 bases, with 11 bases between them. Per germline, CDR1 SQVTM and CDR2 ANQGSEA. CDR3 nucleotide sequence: TGCAGCGTTCTCGACATACTCACAGATACGCAGTATTTT. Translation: CSVLDILTDTQYF.

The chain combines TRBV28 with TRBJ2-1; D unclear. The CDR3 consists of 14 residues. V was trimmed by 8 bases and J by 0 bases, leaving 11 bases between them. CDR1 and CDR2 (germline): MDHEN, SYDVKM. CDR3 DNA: TGTGCCAGCCTCTCCCCGAGCTCCTACAATGAGCAGTTCTTC. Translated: CASLSPSSYNEQFF.

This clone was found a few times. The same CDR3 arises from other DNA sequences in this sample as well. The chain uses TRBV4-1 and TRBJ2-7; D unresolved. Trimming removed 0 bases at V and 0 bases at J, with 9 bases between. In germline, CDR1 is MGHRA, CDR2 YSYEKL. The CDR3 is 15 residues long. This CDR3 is CASSQDFGSSYEQYF. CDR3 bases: TGCGCCAGCAGCCAAGATTTTGGCAGCTCCTACGAGCAGTACTTC.

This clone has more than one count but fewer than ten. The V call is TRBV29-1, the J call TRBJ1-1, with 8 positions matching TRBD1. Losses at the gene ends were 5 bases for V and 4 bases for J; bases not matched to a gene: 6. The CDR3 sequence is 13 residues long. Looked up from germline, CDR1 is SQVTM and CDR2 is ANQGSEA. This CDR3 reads CSVLTGGFTEAFF. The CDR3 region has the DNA TGCAGCGTTCTTACAGGGGGGTTCACTGAAGCTTTCTTT.

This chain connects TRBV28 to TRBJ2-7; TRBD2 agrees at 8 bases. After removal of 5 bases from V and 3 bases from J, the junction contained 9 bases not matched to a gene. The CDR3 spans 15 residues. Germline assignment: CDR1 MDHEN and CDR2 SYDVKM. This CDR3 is CASSPRGSGIYEQYF. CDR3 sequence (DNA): TGTGCCAGCAGTCCCCGGGGTAGCGGGATCTACGAGCAGTACTTC. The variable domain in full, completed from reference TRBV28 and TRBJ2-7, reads DVKVTQSSRYLVKRTGEKVFLECVQDMDHENMFWYRQDPGLGLRLIYFSYDVKMKEKGDIPEGYSVSREKKERFSLILESASTNQTSMYLCASSPRGSGIYEQYFGPGTRLTVT.

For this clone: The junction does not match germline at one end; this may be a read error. CDR3 in amino acids: CATSGESTPAWGYTF. As DNA, the CDR3 is TGTGCCACCAGCGGAGAGTCCACTCCAGCTTGGGGCTACACCTTC. The chain has TRBV15 and TRBJ1-2; no clear D. The CDR3 sequence is 15 residues long. Germline V gene data show CDR1 as LNHNV and CDR2 as YYDKDF (reference sequence).

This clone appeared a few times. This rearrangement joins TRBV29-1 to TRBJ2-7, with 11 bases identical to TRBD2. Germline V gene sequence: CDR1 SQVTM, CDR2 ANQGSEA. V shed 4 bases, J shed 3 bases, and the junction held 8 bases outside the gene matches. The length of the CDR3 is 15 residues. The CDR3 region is CSVVLTSGVFYEQYF. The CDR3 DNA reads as TGCAGCGTTGTCCTGACTAGCGGGGTCTTCTACGAGCAGTACTTC.

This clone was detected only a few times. This CDR3 reads CSVEQAEQFF. The CDR3, as DNA: TGCAGCGTTGAACAGGCTGAGCAGTTCTTC. This chain uses TRBV29-1 with TRBJ2-1; no clear D. The CDR3 consists of 10 residues. Trimming removed 2 bases at V and 9 bases at J, with 5 bases between. Germline values: CDR1 SQVTM, CDR2 ANQGSEA.

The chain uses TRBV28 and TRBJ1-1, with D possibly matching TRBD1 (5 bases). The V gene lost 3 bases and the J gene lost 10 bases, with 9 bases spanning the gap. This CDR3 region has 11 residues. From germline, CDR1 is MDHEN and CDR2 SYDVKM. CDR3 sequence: CASSFGAIAFF. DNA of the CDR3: TGTGCCAGCAGTTTCGGGGCAATAGCTTTCTTT.

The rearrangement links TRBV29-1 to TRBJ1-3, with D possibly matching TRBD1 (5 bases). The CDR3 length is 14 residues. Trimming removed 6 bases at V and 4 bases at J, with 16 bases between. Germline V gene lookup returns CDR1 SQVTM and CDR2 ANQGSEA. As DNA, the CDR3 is TGCAGCGTCGCAGGGAATCTCGAAGGAAACACCATATATTTT. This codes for CSVAGNLEGNTIYF. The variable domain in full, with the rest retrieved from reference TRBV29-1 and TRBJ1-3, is SAVISQKPSRDICQRGTSLTIQCQVDSQVTMMFWYRQQPGQSLTLIATANQGSEATYESGFVIDKFPISRPNLTFSTLTVSNMSPEDSSIYLCSVAGNLEGNTIYFGEGSWLTVV.